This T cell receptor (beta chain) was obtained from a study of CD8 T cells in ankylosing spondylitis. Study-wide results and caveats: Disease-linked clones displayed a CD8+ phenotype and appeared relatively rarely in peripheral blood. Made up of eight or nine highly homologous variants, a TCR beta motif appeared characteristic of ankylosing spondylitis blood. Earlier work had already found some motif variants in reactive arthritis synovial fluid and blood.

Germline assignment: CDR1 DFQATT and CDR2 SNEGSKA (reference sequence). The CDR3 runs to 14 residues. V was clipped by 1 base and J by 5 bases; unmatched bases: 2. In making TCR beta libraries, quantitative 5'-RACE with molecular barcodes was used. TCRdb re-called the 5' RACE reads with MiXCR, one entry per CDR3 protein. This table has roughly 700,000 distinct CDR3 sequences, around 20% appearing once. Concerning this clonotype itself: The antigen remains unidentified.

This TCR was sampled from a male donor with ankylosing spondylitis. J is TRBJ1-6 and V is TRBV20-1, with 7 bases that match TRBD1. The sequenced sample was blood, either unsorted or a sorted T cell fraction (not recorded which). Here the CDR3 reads CSARGDRNNSPLHF. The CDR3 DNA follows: TGCAGTGCTAGAGGGGACAGAAATAATTCACCCCTCCACTTT.